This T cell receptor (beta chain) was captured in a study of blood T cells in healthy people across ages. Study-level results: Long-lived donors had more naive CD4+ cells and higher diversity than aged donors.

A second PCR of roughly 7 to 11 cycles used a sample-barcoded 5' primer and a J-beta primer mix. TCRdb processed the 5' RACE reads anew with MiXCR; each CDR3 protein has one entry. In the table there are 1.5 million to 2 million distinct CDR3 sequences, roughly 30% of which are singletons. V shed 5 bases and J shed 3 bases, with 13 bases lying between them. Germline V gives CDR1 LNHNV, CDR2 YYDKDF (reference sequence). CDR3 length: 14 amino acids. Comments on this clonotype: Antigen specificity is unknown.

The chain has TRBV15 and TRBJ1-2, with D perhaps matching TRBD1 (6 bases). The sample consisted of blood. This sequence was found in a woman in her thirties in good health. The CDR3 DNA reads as TGTGCCACCAGCGGGGGCAGATTTGACTATGGCTACACCTTC. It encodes CATSGGRFDYGYTF. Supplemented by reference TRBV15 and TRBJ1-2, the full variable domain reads DAMVIQNPRYQVTQFGKPVTLSCSQTLNHNVMYWYQQKSSQAPKLLFHYYDKDFNNEADTPDNFQSRRPNTSFCFLDIRSPGLGDTAMYLCATSGGRFDYGYTFGSGTRLTVV.